This TCR beta chain was sequenced in a study of vaccination effects on CD4 cells after COVID-19. Study findings and constraints: The study had few convalescent patients and no early post-infection timepoints. Convalescents' spike-reactive clones after vaccination were mainly made up of new clones that the vaccine induced.

Profiling relied on immunoSEQ multiplex PCR, and the TCRdb table lists in-frame clones only, not all of them. The data show about 25,000 clones, with around 69% seen just once and roughly 15% held by the top ten. Germline V gene lookup returns CDR1 MGHRA and CDR2 YSYEKL. The CDR3 length is 17 residues. Trimming cost V 4 bases and J 7 bases, with 23 bases left between them. Antigen-specific CD4+ T cells expanded by the ViraFEST assay with viral peptide pools were then sequenced. Cultured cells yielded isolated CD4+ T cells after 10 to 11 days. A PCR test confirmed that the person had SARS-CoV-2 infection between March and December 2020. Supplemented with roughly 9.6 IU/ml IL-2 and about 10 ug/ml peptides, a few million PBMC per well were kept in culture. In this sample, this clone turned up a few times. Its matching antigen is unknown.

This chain links TRBV4-1 with TRBJ2-1, with D possibly being TRBD2 (7 bases). The source is a human donor who had a prior SARS-CoV-2 infection. The sequences come from CD4+ T cells from PBMCs cultured with SARS-CoV-2 spike peptides, collected before COVID-19 vaccination. The CDR3 bases are TGCGCCAGCAGCCGGGGGGGGCTAGCGGTCTTGGGGAATGAGCAGTTCTTC. Its translation is CASSRGGLAVLGNEQFF.